Given below is one TCR beta chain in context. Its antigen remains unknown. This entry is derived from a study of vaccination effects on CD4 cells after COVID-19. Assay used: immunoSEQ multiplex PCR; TCRdb lists only in-frame clones, some missing. The sample records tens of thousands of clones, approximately 75% being singletons. Germline V gene sequence: CDR1 SQVTM, CDR2 ANQGSEA. Deletions cut 4 bases from V and 2 bases from J, with 14 bases between. The CDR3 totals 14 residues. Expansion of antigen-specific CD4+ T cells with viral peptide pools was carried out by the ViraFEST assay before sequencing. On roughly day 10 of culture, CD4+ T cells were separated out. Previously uninfected by SARS-CoV-2, the vaccine recipients also showed negative nucleocapsid antibodies.

The sequence was collected from a human donor who received a COVID-19 vaccine. The chain joins TRBV29-1 to TRBJ2-5, with D tentatively TRBD1 (5 bases). The sequencing here drew on CD4+ T cells from PBMCs cultured with HCoV-NL63 spike peptides, taken before COVID-19 vaccination. The CDR3 protein is CSVVGRVEQETQYF. CDR3 DNA sequence: TGCAGCGTTGTTGGCAGGGTCGAACAAGAGACCCAGTACTTC.